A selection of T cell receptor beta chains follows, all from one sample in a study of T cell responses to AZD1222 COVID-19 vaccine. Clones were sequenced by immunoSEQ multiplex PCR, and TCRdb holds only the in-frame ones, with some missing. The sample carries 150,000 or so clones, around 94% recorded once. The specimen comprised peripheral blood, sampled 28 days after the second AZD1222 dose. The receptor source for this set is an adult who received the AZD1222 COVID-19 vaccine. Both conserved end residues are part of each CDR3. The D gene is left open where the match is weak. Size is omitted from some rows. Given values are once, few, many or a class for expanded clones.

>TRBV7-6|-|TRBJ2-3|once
CASSIEPGVGDTQYF
TGTGCCAGCAGCATAGAGCCTGGGGTGGGGGATACGCAGTATTTT
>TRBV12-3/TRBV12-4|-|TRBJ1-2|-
CASSLPPNYGYTF
TGTGCCAGCAGTTTACCCCCTAACTATGGCTACACCTTC
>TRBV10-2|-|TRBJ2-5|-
CASSEVDGETQYF
TGCGCCAGCAGTGAGGTGGACGGGGAGACCCAGTACTTC
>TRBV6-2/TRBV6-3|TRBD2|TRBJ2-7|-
CASSYSSLAGVEQYF
TGTGCCAGCAGTTACTCGAGTCTAGCGGGAGTCGAGCAGTACTTC
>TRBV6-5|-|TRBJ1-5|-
CASSYSKVQPQHF
TGTGCCAGCAGTTACTCGAAGGTTCAGCCCCAGCATTTT
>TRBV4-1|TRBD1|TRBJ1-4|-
CASSLSPGQLNEKLFF
TGCGCCAGCAGCCTCTCACCGGGACAGCTTAATGAAAAACTGTTTTTT
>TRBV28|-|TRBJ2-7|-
CASSSTIYEQYF
TGTGCCAGCAGTTCTACCATTTACGAGCAGTACTTC
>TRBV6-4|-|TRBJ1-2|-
CASTPQKGVLYGYTF
TGTGCCAGCACTCCCCAAAAGGGAGTACTTTATGGCTACACCTTC
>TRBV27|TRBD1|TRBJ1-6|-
CASSSPGQGGSPLHF
TGTGCCAGCAGTTCACCGGGACAGGGGGGATCACCCCTCCACTTT
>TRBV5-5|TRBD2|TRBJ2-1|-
CASRSGGGVSYNEQFF
TGTGCCAGCAGATCGGGGGGAGGAGTTTCCTACAATGAGCAGTTCTTC
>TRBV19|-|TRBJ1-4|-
CASSSQGNEKLFF
TGTGCCAGTAGTTCCCAGGGGAATGAAAAACTGTTTTTT
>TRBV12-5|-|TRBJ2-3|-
CASGFDSGGSTDTQYF
TGTGCTAGTGGTTTCGATAGCGGAGGAAGCACAGATACGCAGTATTTT
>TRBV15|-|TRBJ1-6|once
CATSRGGVSYNSPLHF
TGTGCCACCAGCAGAGGTGGGGTTTCCTATAATTCACCCCTCCACTTT
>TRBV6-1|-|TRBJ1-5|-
CASSEAVYSNQPQHF
TGTGCCAGCAGTGAAGCGGTCTATAGCAATCAGCCCCAGCATTTT
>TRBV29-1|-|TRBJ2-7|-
CSVRDTYEQYF
TGCAGCGTTAGGGACACTTACGAGCAGTACTTC
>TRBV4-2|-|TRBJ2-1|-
CASSQEQGVGHNEQFF
TGTGCCAGCAGCCAAGAGCAAGGGGTAGGTCACAATGAGCAGTTCTTC
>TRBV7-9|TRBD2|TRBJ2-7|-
CASSLVKFLAGGPTYEQYF
TGTGCCAGCAGCTTAGTTAAGTTCCTAGCGGGAGGGCCCACCTACGAGCAGTACTTC
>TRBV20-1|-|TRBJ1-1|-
CSASRPGGAFF
TGCAGTGCTAGTCGGCCGGGTGGAGCTTTCTTT
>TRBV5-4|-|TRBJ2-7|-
CASSSALQGGTYEQYF
TGTGCCAGCAGCTCCGCCTTACAGGGGGGGACCTACGAGCAGTACTTC
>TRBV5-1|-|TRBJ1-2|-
CASSLAGSGYGYTF
TGCGCCAGCAGCTTGGCCGGGTCGGGCTATGGCTACACCTTC
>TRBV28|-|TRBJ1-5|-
CASSLGQSNQPQHF
TGTGCCAGCAGTTTAGGGCAGAGCAATCAGCCCCAGCATTTT
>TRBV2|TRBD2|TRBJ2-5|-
CASESGSGETQYF
TGTGCCAGTGAAAGCGGGAGTGGGGAGACCCAGTACTTC
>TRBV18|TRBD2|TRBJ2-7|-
CASSTGLAGTYEQYF
TGTGCCAGCTCAACGGGACTAGCGGGTACCTACGAGCAGTACTTC
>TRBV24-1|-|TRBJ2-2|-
CATSDFRGRSSNTGELFF
TGTGCCACCAGTGATTTTAGAGGGAGGTCCTCGAACACCGGGGAGCTGTTTTTT
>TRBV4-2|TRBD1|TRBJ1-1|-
CASSQGDRLNTEAFF
TGTGCCAGCAGCCAAGGGGACAGACTGAACACTGAAGCTTTCTTT
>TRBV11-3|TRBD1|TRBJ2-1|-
CASSTTQGGNEQFF
TGTGCCAGCAGCACCACACAGGGGGGCAATGAGCAGTTCTTC
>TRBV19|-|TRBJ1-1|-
CASSSGGAYEAFF
TGTGCCAGTAGTTCCGGGGGGGCATATGAAGCTTTCTTT
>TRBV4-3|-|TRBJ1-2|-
CASSQASGRQSYYGYTF
TGCGCCAGCAGCCAGGCGAGTGGGCGGCAGAGTTACTATGGCTACACCTTC
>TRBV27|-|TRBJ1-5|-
CASSLRTGNQPQHF
TGTGCCAGCAGTTTAAGGACAGGCAATCAGCCCCAGCATTTT
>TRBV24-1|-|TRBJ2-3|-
CATSDRWNTQYF
TGTGCCACCAGTGATAGGTGGAATACGCAGTATTTT
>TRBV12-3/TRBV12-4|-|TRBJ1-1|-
CASSFASEAFF
TGTGCCAGCAGTTTCGCGTCTGAAGCTTTCTTT
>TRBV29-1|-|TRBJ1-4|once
CSVEMVDSQNEKLFF
TGCAGCGTTGAAATGGTGGACAGTCAAAATGAAAAACTGTTTTTT
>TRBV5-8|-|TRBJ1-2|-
CASSLWWGAGYGYTF
TGTGCCAGCAGCTTGTGGTGGGGGGCCGGCTATGGCTACACCTTC
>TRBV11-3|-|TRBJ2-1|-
CASSAEGSYNEQFF
TGTGCCAGCAGCGCTGAGGGGAGCTACAATGAGCAGTTCTTC
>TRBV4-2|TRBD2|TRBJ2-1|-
CASSRVTSGNNEQFF
TGTGCCAGCAGCCGAGTCACTAGCGGAAACAATGAGCAGTTCTTC